This TCR beta chain originates from a study of shared clonotypes between healthy human individuals. Study-wide context: Researchers drew samples from two women and a few men aged 18 to 49. General study points: Rarefaction demonstrated incomplete sorted-subset sequencing despite large depth. The sole specimen, blood, was sampled, and tissue repertoires likely differ.

This CDR3 spans 13 amino acids. Trimming shortened V by 6 bases and J by 5 bases, and 14 bases separated the two germline ends. CDR1 and CDR2 from the germline V gene are MNHNY and SVGAGI (reference sequence). Naive CD8 cells lacked CD45RO, underwent positive selection for CCR7 and left out terminally differentiated effector memory CD45RA+ cells. Turning to this clone: The antigen is not known.

TCRdb's table, derived via immunoSEQ multiplex PCR, lists solely in-frame clones and lacks some. Of some 1,900,000 clones listed, approximately 94% are singletons. The clonotype was recovered from a man younger than 30 in good health. J is TRBJ2-7 and V is TRBV6-6, with D perhaps matching TRBD2 (7 bases). The sequencing input was naive CD8+ T cells sorted from blood. CDR3 loop: CASSHGGLDEQYF. The CDR3 DNA reads as TGTGCCAGCAGCCACGGGGGGCTCGACGAGCAGTACTTC.